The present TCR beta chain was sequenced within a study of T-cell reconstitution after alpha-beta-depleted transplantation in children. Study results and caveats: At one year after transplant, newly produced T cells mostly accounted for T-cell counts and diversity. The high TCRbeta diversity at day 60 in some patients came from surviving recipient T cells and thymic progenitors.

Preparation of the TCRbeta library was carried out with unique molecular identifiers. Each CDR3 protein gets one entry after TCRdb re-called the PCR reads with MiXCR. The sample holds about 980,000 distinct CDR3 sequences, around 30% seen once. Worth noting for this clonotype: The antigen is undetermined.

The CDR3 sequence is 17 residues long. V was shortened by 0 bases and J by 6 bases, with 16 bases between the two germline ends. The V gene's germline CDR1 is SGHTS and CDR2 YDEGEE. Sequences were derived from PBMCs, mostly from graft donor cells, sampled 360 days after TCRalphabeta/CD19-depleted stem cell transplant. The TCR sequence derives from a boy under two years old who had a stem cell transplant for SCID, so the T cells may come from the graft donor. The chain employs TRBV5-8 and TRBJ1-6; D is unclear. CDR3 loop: CASSLDFLGSGNSPLHF. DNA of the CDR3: TGTGCCAGCAGCTTGGATTTTCTGGGATCGGGTAATTCACCCCTCCACTTT.